Detailed here is one T cell receptor beta chain. Its antigen has not been determined. No much larger clone exists at a distance of one base, and base qualities are not known. This sample was included in a study of OX40 agonist ivuxolimab in advanced cancers. Looking at the study overall: Ivuxolimab, which targeted the costimulatory receptor OX40 (CD134), was an agonistic, fully human IgG2 monoclonal antibody. Intravenous ivuxolimab was administered to patients every 2 weeks at six dose levels: 0.01, 0.1, 0.3, 1.5, 3 and 10 mg/kg. Of the approximately 50 dose-escalation patients, hepatocellular carcinoma was present in around 19, melanoma in around 15, renal cell carcinoma in 9 and head and neck cancer in 9. The dose-escalation cohort was roughly 87% male with a mean age of approximately 60 years, ranging from 23 to 79. Prior anti-PD-1, anti-PD-L1 or anti-CTLA-4 therapy was permitted, and checkpoint inhibitors had been received by roughly 42% of dose-escalation patients. Partial responses occurred in three dose-escalation patients, of whom one had hepatocellular carcinoma and two had cutaneous melanoma. The purpose of peripheral TCRbeta sequencing was to test whether ivuxolimab changed TCR sequence diversity and led to clonal T-cell expansion. The paper describes the monotherapy dose-escalation part (N = 52 patients) of the phase I trial of ivuxolimab. General conclusions and limits of the study: In partial responders in the 0.1-3.0 mg/kg groups, normalized peripheral clonal expansion was found to be among the lowest, especially among CD8+ T cells. Antigen specificity was not determined for the clonally expanded peripheral T cells. After ivuxolimab, CD8+ T cells had more expanded clones than CD4+ T cells on average. At doses from 0.1 to 3.0 mg/kg, clonal expansion was seen in both CD4+ and CD8+ blood T cells between baseline and week 6. Low levels of normalized T-cell clonal expansion were also seen in some nonresponding patients.

For sequencing of the TCRbeta CDR3 region, genomic DNA was extracted from the sorted cells. The immunoSEQ Assay was used for sequencing of TCRbeta CDR3 regions. The clones in this table, taken by TCRdb from immuneACCESS, are in-frame only. Not every clone is retained; where verified, under half of the shortfall comes from an unresolved V gene, and the cause of the rest is unknown. In all, the sample holds 48,000 or so clones, and approximately 91% of those were seen once. The ten largest make up over 6.5% of the sample. The trial excluded patients who had a history of autoimmune disease or were on systemic immunosuppression. Peripheral blood for TCR sequencing was collected from all dose cohorts at baseline, on cycle 4 day 1, and on cycle 7 day 1. The samples were drawn from a first-in-human, open-label, multicenter phase I dose-escalation trial of ivuxolimab. Adults with locally advanced or metastatic melanoma, renal cell carcinoma, hepatocellular carcinoma or head and neck squamous cell carcinoma were enrolled in the trial. Before TCR sequencing, CD4+ T cells and CD8+ T cells from peripheral blood were sorted into separate populations.

The CDR3 covers 16 residues, taking in both the cysteine and the phenylalanine. CDR3 DNA is the only sequence kept; it has 48 bases, read in frame from the first base. V lost 4 bases and J lost 5 bases, and the count of bases not matched to a germline gene is 7. The germline V gene yields LGHNA for CDR1 and YNFKEQ for CDR2. The source was CD4+ or CD8+ T cells sorted from blood, collected in a trial of the OX40 agonist ivuxolimab. The chain was built from TRBV4-2 and TRBJ2-3, and TRBD1 matches 12 of the central bases. This receptor was obtained from an adult with an advanced solid tumor such as melanoma, head and neck, liver or kidney cancer. The CDR3 region reads CASSPRDRGLEDTQYF. The base sequence is TGTGCCAGCAGCCCACGGGACAGGGGGCTAGAAGATACGCAGTATTTT.